The 29 T cell receptor beta chains in this list originate from one sample, sequenced in a study of radiotherapy plus CTLA-4 blockade in lung cancer. The repertoire was sequenced with immunoSEQ multiplex PCR; TCRdb's copy has only in-frame clones and lacks some. The repertoire holds more than 75,000 clones, 82% seen once, with around 25% in the top ten. Specimen: peripheral blood, collected from a patient treated with radiotherapy plus ipilimumab. Every receptor here comes from a human donor with non-small cell lung cancer that progressed on radiotherapy plus ipilimumab.

The chain employs TRBV18 and TRBJ2-3, with a tentative D call TRBD1 (6 bases). Trimming left V 5 bases short and J 1 base short, with 16 bases between. This CDR3 has 16 amino acids. Germline CDR1 KGHSH, CDR2 LQKENI. The CDR3: CASSNFTGYGTDTQYF. The CDR3 coding sequence is TGTGCCAGCTCAAATTTTACAGGGTACGGCACAGATACGCAGTATTTT.

This chain connects TRBV2 to TRBJ1-1, with D perhaps TRBD1 (6 bases). V was shortened by 6 bases and J by 3 bases, with 11 bases between the two germline ends. The CDR3 contains 13 residues. CDR1 and CDR2 from the germline V gene are SNHLY and FYNNEI. The CDR3 loop is CASRQGGYTEAFF. The CDR3 region has the DNA TGTGCCAGCAGACAGGGAGGATACACTGAAGCTTTCTTT.

The J gene is TRBJ2-1, the V gene TRBV27, with 12 bases lining up with TRBD2. V was clipped by 5 bases and J by 4 bases; unmatched bases: 3. CDR3 size: 15 residues. Per germline, CDR1 MNHEY and CDR2 SMNVEV (reference sequence). CDR3 DNA sequence: TGTGCCAGCAGTCCAGGGACTAGCGGGTACAATGAGCAGTTCTTC. Protein product: CASSPGTSGYNEQFF.

This clone was counted a few times. The V gene is TRBV28, the J gene TRBJ2-7, with 10 nucleotides matching TRBD2. V shed 3 bases and J 7 bases; nucleotides not matched to a gene: 9. Germline-derived CDR1 and CDR2 are MDHEN and SYDVKM. This CDR3 is 15 amino acids long. The CDR3 coding sequence is TGTGCCAGCAGTTTTATCCCAGCGGGAGGGGGGGAGCAGTACTTC. Protein: CASSFIPAGGGEQYF.

The chain uses TRBV7-3 and TRBJ2-1, with D possibly TRBD1 on 5 matching bases. The germline V and J ends were trimmed by 5 bases and 0 bases, with 11 bases remaining between them. Per germline, CDR1 SGHTA and CDR2 FQGTGA. This CDR3 region has 15 residues. The CDR3, as DNA: TGTGCCAGCAGCCCAGACAGCAGCTCCTACAATGAGCAGTTCTTC. This codes for CASSPDSSSYNEQFF. The whole variable domain, remainder taken from reference TRBV7-3 and TRBJ2-1, is GAGVSQTPSNKVTEKGKYVELRCDPISGHTALYWYRQSLGQGPEFLIYFQGTGAADDSGLPNDRFFAVRPEGSVSTLKIQRTERGDSAVYLCASSPDSSSYNEQFFGPGTRLTVL.

The chain recombines TRBV5-1 with TRBJ1-2; D call uncertain. Germline-derived CDR1 and CDR2 are SGHRS and YFSETQ. CDR3 size: 13 residues. With 4 bases removed from V and 5 bases from J, the gap between germline ends came to 12 bases. The CDR3: CASSEDGLYGYTF. CDR3 in DNA: TGCGCCAGCAGCGAGGACGGATTATATGGCTACACCTTC.

The chain couples TRBV5-1 to TRBJ2-7, with 10 bases fitting TRBD2. From germline, CDR1 is SGHRS and CDR2 YFSETQ. The CDR3 totals 15 residues. V was clipped by 3 bases and J by 7 bases; unmatched bases: 10. Here the CDR3 DNA reads TGCGCCAGCAGCTGGGGGACTAGCGCTCAGCGGGAGCAGTACTTC. Amino acid sequence: CASSWGTSAQREQYF. The full variable domain, with the rest looked up from reference TRBV5-1 and TRBJ2-7, is KAGVTQTPRYLIKTRGQQVTLSCSPISGHRSVSWYQQTPGQGLQFLFEYFSETQRNKGNFPGRFSGRQFSNSRSEMNVSTLELGDSALYLCASSWGTSAQREQYFGPGTRLTVT.

V is TRBV2 and J is TRBJ1-1; D ambiguous. Trimming stripped 7 bases from V and 3 bases from J, with 9 bases between. The CDR3 consists of 12 residues. Germline V gene data show CDR1 as SNHLY and CDR2 as FYNNEI. The chain's CDR3 is CASTVGYTEAFF. DNA for the CDR3: TGTGCCAGCACTGTGGGTTACACTGAAGCTTTCTTT. The complete variable domain, with remaining parts taken from reference TRBV2 and TRBJ1-1, reads EPEVTQTPSHQVTQMGQEVILRCVPISNHLYFYWYRQILGQKVEFLVSFYNNEISEKSEIFDDQFSVERPDGSNFTLKIRSTKLEDSAMYFCASTVGYTEAFFGQGTRLTVV.

The chain uses TRBV6-5 and TRBJ2-5, with 7 bases identical to TRBD2. There are 15 residues in the CDR3. The germline CDR1 and CDR2 sequences are MNHEY and SVGAGI. Germline trimming cut 6 bases from V and 5 bases from J; bases unmatched to any gene: 12. CDR3: CASSTTSAPRETQYF. For the CDR3, the DNA is TGTGCCAGCAGCACAACTAGCGCCCCGAGGGAGACCCAGTACTTC.

This clone was counted only a few times. The rearrangement joins TRBV19 to TRBJ2-5; 9 bases agree with TRBD1. Germline loops: CDR1 LNHDA, CDR2 SQIVND (reference sequence). V shed 2 bases, J shed 4 bases, and the junction held 11 bases outside the gene matches. The CDR3 has 17 residues. CDR3 protein: CASSIIGTGTGRETQYF. Here the CDR3 DNA reads TGTGCCAGTAGTATAATTGGGACCGGGACAGGGAGAGAGACCCAGTACTTC.

This clone was picked up one time. The chain carries TRBV5-1 and TRBJ1-2, with 7 bases identical to TRBD1. J gave up 8 bases and V 3 bases, and 13 bases lay outside the gene matches. Per the germline V gene, CDR1 is SGHRS and CDR2 is YFSETQ. The CDR3 has 15 residues. The CDR3 nucleotides are TGCGCCAGCAGCTCCGCTCAGGGGGTATCGAAGGGCTACACCTTC. This sequence encodes CASSSAQGVSKGYTF.

This chain uses TRBV30 with TRBJ1-1, with a tentative D call TRBD1 (5 bases). This CDR3 spans 12 amino acids. Germline loops: CDR1 GTSNPN, CDR2 SVGIG (reference sequence). Trimming cost V 5 bases and J 0 bases, with 7 bases left between them. CDR3 coding DNA: TGTGCCTGGGACAGATTGAACACTGAAGCTTTCTTT. Translating it yields CAWDRLNTEAFF.

The chain recombines TRBV4-1 with TRBJ2-5, with 12 bases matching TRBD2. The trim removed 0 bases at V and 4 bases at J, leaving 6 bases unmatched. The germline V gene has CDR1 MGHRA and CDR2 YSYEKL. The CDR3 length is 17 residues. The CDR3 nucleotides are TGCGCCAGCAGCCAAGATCGGACGGGACTAGCGGGAGAGACCCAGTACTTC. Its protein is CASSQDRTGLAGETQYF.

The chain combines TRBV19 with TRBJ1-5; maybe TRBD1 (5 bases). CDR1 and CDR2 (germline): LNHDA, SQIVND (reference sequence). Between the trimmed V and J ends, which lost 3 bases and 5 bases, there was a span of 11 bases. The CDR3 contains 14 residues. Written as DNA, the CDR3 is TGTGCCAGTAGTATTAACAGGTATGATCAGCCCCAGCATTTT. Translated, it gives CASSINRYDQPQHF.

This clone was seen only once. The chain uses TRBV25-1 and TRBJ1-5; TRBD1 matches at 7 bases. V shed 6 bases and J 5 bases; nucleotides not matched to a gene: 7. There are 14 residues in the CDR3. In germline, CDR1 is MGHDK, CDR2 SYGVNS. CDR3 bases: TGTGCCAGCAGCGAGAAACAGGGGCATCAGCCCCAGCATTTT. As protein: CASSEKQGHQPQHF.

This clone was counted between two and nine times. The V and J genes are TRBV12-5 and TRBJ2-1, with D maybe TRBD1 (5 bases). The length of the CDR3 is 15 residues. Trimming took 5 bases from V and 0 from J, leaving 11 bases between them. Germline-derived CDR1 and CDR2 are LGHNT and FRNRAP. The CDR3 sequence is CASGKGASSYNEQFF. The CDR3 nucleotides read TGTGCTAGTGGTAAAGGGGCCAGCTCCTACAATGAGCAGTTCTTC. Using reference TRBV12-5 and TRBJ2-1 for the parts outside the CDR3, the full variable domain is DARVTQTPRHKVTEMGQEVTMRCQPILGHNTVFWYRQTMMQGLELLAYFRNRAPLDDSGMPKDRFSAEMPDATLATLKIQPSEPRDSAVYFCASGKGASSYNEQFFGPGTRLTVL.

The chain recombines TRBV4-2 with TRBJ2-5; D remains ambiguous. V was trimmed by 5 bases and J by 5 bases, leaving 9 bases between them. This CDR3 is 12 amino acids long. Per the germline V gene, CDR1 is LGHNA and CDR2 is YNFKEQ. The CDR3 sequence is CASSSPMETQYF. CDR3 bases: TGTGCCAGCAGCTCTCCGATGGAGACCCAGTACTTC.

This sequence joins TRBV6-6 and TRBJ2-1; 10 bases are a match to TRBD2. The junction had 11 bases not matched to a gene; V was cut back by 8 bases and J by 4 bases. CDR3 length equals 16 residues. Germline assignment: CDR1 MNHNY and CDR2 SVGAGI (reference sequence). CDR3 nucleotides: TGTGCCAGCGATAGATCCGGTAGCGGGAGGTACAATGAGCAGTTCTTC. Its protein product is CASDRSGSGRYNEQFF.

This clone occurred once. The V call is TRBV29-1, the J call TRBJ1-1; D is unresolved. Trimming removed 4 bases at V and 0 bases at J, with 6 bases between. This CDR3 has 12 amino acids. CDR1 is SQVTM, CDR2 ANQGSEA, per germline. CDR3 sequence: CSVALVNTEAFF. CDR3 DNA: TGCAGCGTTGCGTTGGTGAACACTGAAGCTTTCTTT.

The chain carries TRBV27 and TRBJ2-3; 8 bases map to TRBD1. Per the germline V gene, CDR1 is MNHEY and CDR2 is SMNVEV (reference sequence). The length of the CDR3 is 14 residues. With V trimmed by 8 bases and J by 1 base, 5 bases remained unmatched. The CDR3 DNA follows: TGTGCCAGCGGACCGGACAGGGGCACAGATACGCAGTATTTT. Translating gives CASGPDRGTDTQYF.

This clone was detected only a few times. The chain links TRBV19 to TRBJ1-3; TRBD1 agrees at 9 bases. Germline lookup yields CDR1 LNHDA and CDR2 SQIVND (reference sequence). The CDR3 covers 16 residues. Germline trimming cut 4 bases from V and 2 bases from J; bases unmatched to any gene: 6. CDR3 DNA sequence: TGTGCCAGTAGTACCACAGGGGGCGTCACTGGAAACACCATATATTTT. It is translated as CASSTTGGVTGNTIYF.

The chain employs TRBV6-5 and TRBJ2-2; tentatively, D is TRBD2 (6 bases). Germline V gene data show CDR1 as MNHEY and CDR2 as SVGAGI. The V end lost 0 bases, the J end lost 3 bases, and 8 bases lay between the germline ends. There are 15 residues in the CDR3. The CDR3: CASSYSKRDTGELFF. The CDR3 nucleotides read TGTGCCAGCAGTTACTCCAAGCGGGACACCGGGGAGCTGTTTTTT.

The J gene is TRBJ2-7, the V gene TRBV11-2; D is unresolved. This CDR3 is 13 amino acids long. CDR1 and CDR2 from the germline V gene are SGHAT and FQNNGV. Trimming stripped 0 bases from V and 5 bases from J, with 8 bases between. The CDR3 coding sequence is TGTGCCAGCAGCTTAGATAGGGTTCACGAGCAGTACTTC. Translation gives CASSLDRVHEQYF.

This chain uses TRBV6-1 with TRBJ1-5, with D unresolved. V was cut by 1 base and J by 3 bases, with 10 bases left in between. This CDR3 is 15 amino acids long. Germline CDR1 is MNHNS and CDR2 is SASEGT. For the CDR3, the DNA is TGTGCCAGCAGTGAAGAAGGGCGAAACAATCAGCCCCAGCATTTT. Translation: CASSEEGRNNQPQHF.

The chain combines TRBV5-4 with TRBJ1-1; D is unresolved. The ends were cut back, 5 bases at V and 1 base at J, with 12 bases in the middle. Germline V gene lookup returns CDR1 SGHNT and CDR2 YYREEE (reference sequence). CDR3 length: 14 amino acids. This CDR3 is CASSRVDPNTEAFF. The DNA for the CDR3 is TGTGCCAGCAGTCGTGTAGACCCGAACACTGAAGCTTTCTTT.

The chain carries TRBV4-2 and TRBJ1-1, with a weak D call TRBD1 (5 bases). Trimming stripped 0 bases from V and 11 bases from J, with 10 bases between. The germline V gene has CDR1 LGHNA and CDR2 YNFKEQ. The CDR3 consists of 12 residues. CDR3 in DNA: TGTGCCAGCAGCCAAGAGGGGCCAGAGGCTTTCTTT. Protein product: CASSQEGPEAFF.

The CDR3 loop is CASSVVSSGEQFF. CDR3 coding DNA: TGTGCCAGCAGCGTAGTCTCGTCTGGGGAGCAGTTCTTC. This chain connects TRBV9 to TRBJ2-1; D call uncertain. This CDR3 contains 13 residues. Trimming pared 0 bases from V and 10 bases from J, leaving 11 bases between. The germline gives CDR1 SGDLS, CDR2 YYNGEE.

The V and J genes are TRBV10-3 and TRBJ2-5; perhaps TRBD1 as D (7 bases). V lost 6 bases and J 11 bases, leaving 19 bases between the germline ends. This CDR3 has 13 residues. Germline CDR1 ENHRY, CDR2 SYGVKD. The CDR3: CAISHGGGREQYF. Here the CDR3 DNA reads TGTGCCATCAGCCATGGAGGGGGCAGGGAGCAGTACTTC.

This sequence joins TRBV29-1 and TRBJ1-1; 8 bases map to TRBD1. J gave up 4 bases and V 5 bases, and 6 bases lay outside the gene matches. The CDR3 has 13 amino acids. CDR1 is SQVTM, CDR2 ANQGSEA, per germline. CDR3 DNA sequence: TGCAGCGTTCAGGGGGCGCGGGGCACTGAAGCTTTCTTT. Protein: CSVQGARGTEAFF.